This T cell receptor (beta chain) was identified in a study of post-analysis software for immune sequencing data. The wider study: The courses of disease that were included comprised relapsing-remitting, secondary progressive and progressive-relapsing multiple sclerosis. General study findings and limits: Under F measure analysis, samples from one preparation batch co-clustered strongly. TRBV5-6, TRBV5-1 and TRBV20-1 were among about 5 TRBV segments more frequent in patients than controls. The normalized Chao1 diversity of multiple sclerosis patients was significantly lower than that of controls.

A remark on this clonotype: Its matching antigen is unknown.

Per germline, CDR1 LNHDA and CDR2 SQIVND (reference sequence). The V gene end was trimmed by 4 bases and the J gene end by 6 bases; junction bases not matched to a gene: 18. The CDR3 contains 18 residues. Incorporated into the TCR beta cDNA libraries were unique molecular identifiers, which served to reduce PCR and sequencing biases. TCRdb ran MiXCR on the PCR reads and lists one entry per CDR3 protein. Found here are a few hundred thousand distinct CDR3 sequences, around 34% of them singletons; the top ten hold around 4.7%. The chain has TRBV19 and TRBJ1-5; 7 bases map to TRBD1. This TCR derives from a girl aged 5-17 years with multiple sclerosis. The sample was blood. The CDR3 sequence: CASSTTGRHDQRSQPQHF. CDR3 DNA: TGTGCCAGTAGTACGACAGGGAGGCACGACCAACGAAGTCAGCCCCAGCATTTT.